A selection of T cell receptor beta chains follows, all from one sample in a study of blood T cells in healthy people across ages. One entry per CDR3 protein results from TCRdb running MiXCR on the 5' RACE reads. Altogether fewer than 650,000 distinct CDR3 sequences are present, over 25% being singletons, with the ten largest covering approximately 3.5%. The same data also contributed to another study, on T cells of mothers and their children.

Sequences were obtained from blood. The receptors shown here come from a boy aged 2 to 10 in good health. The CDR3 runs from the conserved cysteine through the conserved F or W. The order of the fields is V gene, J gene, CDR3 protein.

>TRBV28|TRBJ2-3
CASSFLTSPDTQYF
>TRBV14|TRBJ2-1
CASSQDRDRYNEQFF
>TRBV11-2|TRBJ2-3
CASSLRGLSTDTQYF
>TRBV20-1|TRBJ2-5
CSARVPTSGSSKMQETQYF
>TRBV29-1|TRBJ2-3
CSVSLTSTDTQYF
>TRBV7-8|TRBJ2-5
CASSLYTGQTQYF
>TRBV7-7|TRBJ2-5
CASSSWTSEQETQYF
>TRBV2|TRBJ2-1
CASSAASGGSNEQFF
>TRBV12-3/TRBV12-4|TRBJ2-7
CASSSQQGYEQYF
>TRBV27|TRBJ2-7
CASSLSLGQGGVFSYEQYF
>TRBV7-9|TRBJ1-1
CASSLVDREAFF
>TRBV30|TRBJ1-2
CAWKGESAGYTF
>TRBV18|TRBJ2-5
CASSPGTVQETQYF
>TRBV7-9|TRBJ2-1
CASSFLTSPSSYNEQFF
>TRBV2|TRBJ1-2
CASTGDRDWGGYTF
>TRBV20-1|TRBJ1-4
CSANRQGREKLFF
>TRBV12-3/TRBV12-4|TRBJ1-5
CASSAVRSNQPQHF
>TRBV7-2|TRBJ2-5
CASSLGGTSVTQYF
>TRBV24-1|TRBJ1-2
CATSDSRRGNGYTF
>TRBV7-9|-
CASSFGFKTRQFF
>TRBV24-1|TRBJ1-4
CATSPDSQLEKLFF
>TRBV7-3|TRBJ2-5
CASSLITPRDRGKETQYF
>TRBV18|TRBJ2-5
CTSSPPNRAHQETQYF
>TRBV7-9|TRBJ2-2
CASSPRTRWATGELFF
>TRBV12-3/TRBV12-4|TRBJ2-5
CASSFSGAETQYF
>TRBV27|TRBJ1-2
CASSSARGAYYGYTF
>TRBV20-1|TRBJ2-3
CSARDLGGGPSTDTQYF
>TRBV4-3|TRBJ2-5
CASSQGATGVETQYF
>TRBV19|TRBJ2-5
CASSTNRQETQYF
>TRBV5-1|TRBJ2-7
CASSSSSGTSDPLGEQYF
>TRBV10-2|TRBJ2-3
CASRELATSTDTQYF
>TRBV29-1|TRBJ1-2
CSVQPQANYGYTF
>TRBV18|TRBJ1-5
CASSPGTENQPQHF
>TRBV11-2|TRBJ2-1
CASSSGFFEQFF
>TRBV12-3/TRBV12-4|TRBJ1-4
CASSLCRLGEKLFF
>TRBV5-5|TRBJ2-7
CASSLVAQSYEQYF
>TRBV5-1|TRBJ2-1
CASSLEWPSYNEQFF